This TCR beta chain was sequenced during a study of T cell responses to AZD1222 COVID-19 vaccine. CDR1 SGHVS and CDR2 FQNEAQ come from the germline V gene. Trimming stripped 5 bases from V and 0 bases from J, with 11 bases between. The CDR3 is 16 residues long. Regarding the study as a whole: When two AZD1222 doses had been given, Spike-specific TCR breadth and depth rose.

Sequenced by immunoSEQ multiplex PCR; TCRdb stores in-frame clones only, minus some. The table has about 15,000 clones, around 80% seen once. With respect to this clone: Its antigen remains unknown.

The sample consisted of peripheral blood, taken 28 days after the second AZD1222 dose. The TCR originated in an adult who received the AZD1222 COVID-19 vaccine. The rearrangement joins TRBV7-8 to TRBJ2-6, with D possibly TRBD1 on 5 matching bases. DNA of the CDR3: TGTGCCAGCAGCCCCGACAGAGCCTCTGGGGCCAACGTCCTGACTTTC. Translated: CASSPDRASGANVLTF. Full variable domain (remainder filled in from reference TRBV7-8 and TRBJ2-6): GAGVSQSPRYKVAKRGQDVALRCDPISGHVSLFWYQQALGQGPEFLTYFQNEAQLDKSGLPSDRFFAERPEGSVSTLKIQRTQQEDSAVYLCASSPDRASGANVLTFGAGSRLTVL.